Listed below are T cell receptor beta chains from one sample, sequenced in a study of T cell responses to AZD1222 COVID-19 vaccine. Clones were sequenced by immunoSEQ multiplex PCR, and TCRdb holds only the in-frame ones, with some missing. The data show about 120,000 clones, more than 85% seen once. The input for sequencing was peripheral blood, taken on day 0 of AZD1222 vaccination. The origin of the receptors is an adult in good health. Each CDR3 is given with its conserved first and last residue. D genes are given only for firm matches. The size field is filled for only some rows; it gives once, few, many or a size class.

d_call: TRBD2
j_call: TRBJ2-5
v_call: TRBV6-5
clone_size: -
cdr3_nt: TGTGCCAGCAGTTACTCAGCGGGGGGTTTCCAAGAGACCCAGTACTTC
cdr3_aa: CASSYSAGGFQETQYF

d_call: -
j_call: TRBJ2-3
v_call: TRBV9
clone_size: -
cdr3_nt: TGTGCCAGCAGCGTAGTCGGGGGCCGAGATACGCAGTATTTT
cdr3_aa: CASSVVGGRDTQYF

d_call: -
j_call: TRBJ2-6
v_call: TRBV19
clone_size: -
cdr3_nt: TGTGCCAGTAGAATGCTTTTGGGGGCCAACGTCCTGACTTTC
cdr3_aa: CASRMLLGANVLTF

d_call: -
j_call: TRBJ2-5
v_call: TRBV7-7
clone_size: -
cdr3_nt: TGTGCCAGCACGGGGGGCTTAGGGGAGACCCAGTACTTC
cdr3_aa: CASTGGLGETQYF

d_call: -
j_call: TRBJ2-3
v_call: TRBV6-6
clone_size: -
cdr3_nt: TGTGCCAGCAGTTACACCCGGGACCCCCTATCGCAGTATTTT
cdr3_aa: CASSYTRDPLSQYF

d_call: -
j_call: TRBJ1-1
v_call: TRBV23-1
clone_size: -
cdr3_nt: TGCGCCCCAACGGTGTGGGGGTTTAATACTGAAGCTTTCTTT
cdr3_aa: CAPTVWGFNTEAFF

d_call: -
j_call: TRBJ1-4
v_call: TRBV5-6
clone_size: few
cdr3_nt: TGTGCCAGCAGCTCACCAAGGGACGCAACTAATGAAAAACTGTTTTTT
cdr3_aa: CASSSPRDATNEKLFF

d_call: TRBD1
j_call: TRBJ2-4
v_call: TRBV3-1/TRBV3-2
clone_size: few
cdr3_nt: TGTGCCAGCAGTGACAGGGGTGCCAAAAACATTCAGTACTTC
cdr3_aa: CASSDRGAKNIQYF

d_call: -
j_call: TRBJ1-4
v_call: TRBV5-1
clone_size: -
cdr3_nt: TGCGCCAGCAGCTTGGGGGAAAAACTGTTTTTT
cdr3_aa: CASSLGEKLFF

d_call: TRBD1
j_call: TRBJ2-2
v_call: TRBV11-2
clone_size: once
cdr3_nt: TGTGCCAGCAGCTTACAGGGGGCGTTCGGGGAGCTGTTTTTT
cdr3_aa: CASSLQGAFGELFF

d_call: -
j_call: TRBJ2-1
v_call: TRBV24-1
clone_size: -
cdr3_nt: TGTGCCACCAGTGATTTAACGGGGGCCGGACACAATGAGCAGTTCTTC
cdr3_aa: CATSDLTGAGHNEQFF

d_call: TRBD1
j_call: TRBJ2-5
v_call: TRBV6-5
clone_size: -
cdr3_nt: TGTGCCAGCAGGCCCCCGGGACAGGGAGAGACCCAGTACTTC
cdr3_aa: CASRPPGQGETQYF

d_call: -
j_call: TRBJ1-2
v_call: TRBV5-6
clone_size: -
cdr3_nt: TGTGCCAGCAGCTGGAGGACAAGGCATGGCTACACCTTC
cdr3_aa: CASSWRTRHGYTF

d_call: -
j_call: TRBJ2-3
v_call: TRBV7-2
clone_size: -
cdr3_nt: TGTGCCAGCAGCTTAGAAGCGGGCACAGATACGCAGTATTTT
cdr3_aa: CASSLEAGTDTQYF

d_call: -
j_call: TRBJ1-1
v_call: TRBV7-2
clone_size: -
cdr3_nt: TGTGCCAGCAGACCCCCGGGTATGAACACTGAAGCTTTCTTT
cdr3_aa: CASRPPGMNTEAFF

d_call: TRBD2
j_call: TRBJ2-2
v_call: TRBV2
clone_size: -
cdr3_nt: TGTGCCAGCAGCGACCCGACTAGCTCGAACACCGGGGAGCTGTTTTTT
cdr3_aa: CASSDPTSSNTGELFF

d_call: TRBD1
j_call: TRBJ1-3
v_call: TRBV4-2
clone_size: once
cdr3_nt: TGTGCCAGCAGCCAAGAACCGGGACAGCCAAGAAACACCATATATTTT
cdr3_aa: CASSQEPGQPRNTIYF

d_call: -
j_call: TRBJ1-4
v_call: TRBV2
clone_size: -
cdr3_nt: TGTGCCAGCATTTCCAGGGAGGATGAAAAACTGTTTTTT
cdr3_aa: CASISREDEKLFF

d_call: -
j_call: TRBJ1-1
v_call: TRBV4-3
clone_size: -
cdr3_nt: TGCGCCAGCAGCCAGGTGGAAGGGAACACTGAAGCTTTCTTT
cdr3_aa: CASSQVEGNTEAFF

d_call: -
j_call: TRBJ2-7
v_call: TRBV5-6
clone_size: -
cdr3_nt: TGTGCCAGCAGCCGGGGGCGACAGCAGTACTTC
cdr3_aa: CASSRGRQQYF

d_call: TRBD2
j_call: TRBJ2-3
v_call: TRBV5-1
clone_size: -
cdr3_nt: TGCGCCAGCAGCTTGGTTGCGGGGGGGAGGACAGATACGCAGTATTTT
cdr3_aa: CASSLVAGGRTDTQYF

d_call: -
j_call: TRBJ1-5
v_call: TRBV27
clone_size: -
cdr3_nt: TGTGCCAGCAGTTTTCGCAGGGGCAATCAGCCCCAGCATTTT
cdr3_aa: CASSFRRGNQPQHF

d_call: -
j_call: TRBJ2-7
v_call: TRBV4-1
clone_size: -
cdr3_nt: TGCGCCAGCAGCCTGGTAGGGGCCGACGAGCAGTACTTC
cdr3_aa: CASSLVGADEQYF

d_call: TRBD1
j_call: TRBJ1-2
v_call: TRBV27
clone_size: -
cdr3_nt: TGTGCCAGCAGTTTACGCCGACAGGGTAGATACTATGGCTACACCTTC
cdr3_aa: CASSLRRQGRYYGYTF

d_call: -
j_call: TRBJ1-4
v_call: TRBV4-3
clone_size: once
cdr3_nt: TGCGCCAGCAGCCAAAGGGCCGCGGCAACTAATGAAAAACTGTTTTTT
cdr3_aa: CASSQRAAATNEKLFF

d_call: -
j_call: TRBJ1-1
v_call: TRBV7-2
clone_size: -
cdr3_nt: TGTGCCAGCAGCTACTACACTGAAGCTTTCTTT
cdr3_aa: CASSYYTEAFF

d_call: -
j_call: TRBJ1-6
v_call: TRBV3-1/TRBV3-2
clone_size: -
cdr3_nt: TGTGCCAGCAGCCCCCAGTTGGATTCACCCCTCCACTTT
cdr3_aa: CASSPQLDSPLHF

d_call: TRBD2
j_call: TRBJ2-7
v_call: TRBV30
clone_size: once
cdr3_nt: TGTGCCTGGAACCAGGAACTAGCGGGGTTAGTAGTCTACGAGCAGTACTTC
cdr3_aa: CAWNQELAGLVVYEQYF

d_call: -
j_call: TRBJ1-1
v_call: TRBV21-1
clone_size: -
cdr3_nt: TGTGCCAGCAACAAAAATGTCGGACAGGAGAACACTGAAGCTTTCTTT
cdr3_aa: CASNKNVGQENTEAFF